The 2 T cell receptor beta chains below all came from one sample that was sequenced in a study of shared clonotypes between healthy human individuals. Generated by immunoSEQ multiplex PCR, the TCRdb table keeps only in-frame clones and is missing some. Among about 2,100,000 clones listed, approximately 94% were seen once. Naive CD8 isolation took CD45RO-negative cells positively selected for CCR7 and excluded terminally differentiated effector memory CD45RA+ cells. What was sequenced was naive CD8+ T cells from PBMCs. Receptors originate from a man aged 18 to 29 in good health. Some clones in this sample may be carry-over from other donors' samples.

The chain recombines TRBV19 with TRBJ2-4, with TRBD2 matching 7 bases. This CDR3 has 14 residues. Germline V CDR1 and CDR2: LNHDA, SQIVND (reference sequence). The V and J ends lost 8 bases and 0 bases, in that order; junction bases with no gene match: 4. The DNA for the CDR3 is TGTGCCAGTCTGGGCGGGGGAGCCAAAAACATTCAGTACTTC. Translation: CASLGGGAKNIQYF.

The gene calls are TRBV14 and TRBJ2-7, with D possibly TRBD2 on 5 matching bases. Per germline, CDR1 SGHDN and CDR2 FVKESK. The CDR3 runs to 16 residues. The germline V and J ends were trimmed by 0 bases and 3 bases, with 15 bases remaining between them. The CDR3 DNA sequence: TGTGCCAGCAGCCAAGAATCGTTAGCGCCCCGCTACGAGCAGTACTTC. This encodes CASSQESLAPRYEQYF. The full variable domain, its missing parts supplied by reference TRBV14 and TRBJ2-7, is EAGVTQFPSHSVIEKGQTVTLRCDPISGHDNLYWYRRVMGKEIKFLLHFVKESKQDESGMPNNRFLAERTGGTYSTLKVQPAELEDSGVYFCASSQESLAPRYEQYFGPGTRLTVT.